This entry features one TCR beta chain sequence. Its antigen is not identified. These data come from a study of T cell responses to AZD1222 COVID-19 vaccine. Study results and caveats: Elevations in Spike-specific TCR breadth and depth followed administration of two AZD1222 doses. Clonal diversity was possibly underestimated; the donors were predominantly white British and more often female. In all cases, repertoires were sampled only after the peak T cell response.

Method: immunoSEQ multiplex PCR; TCRdb's copy keeps in-frame clones and lacks some. The table has under 150,000 clones, more than 75% seen once; the top ten hold around 5.5%. The receptor's source is an adult in good health. The sample in question was peripheral blood, obtained on day 0 of AZD1222 vaccination.

DNA for the CDR3: TGTGCCAGCAGTCAGTACCCGAGAATGAAGGAGCAGTACTTC. Translation: CASSQYPRMKEQYF. The genes are TRBV6-5 and TRBJ2-7; D not certain. Trimming left V 5 bases short and J 7 bases short, with 18 bases between. Germline V lookup: CDR1 MNHEY, CDR2 SVGAGI. The CDR3 loop spans 14 amino acids.